A selection of T cell receptor beta chains follows, all from one sample in a study of naive and memory T cell subsets. TCRdb independently ran MiXCR on the UMI-ligation and nested PCR reads; one entry per CDR3 protein. The sample has under 40,000 distinct CDR3 sequences; about an eighth are singletons. Sequencing was carried out using effector memory CD4+ T cells from blood. These receptors were obtained from a human donor in good health. CDR3s include the opening cysteine and the closing phenylalanine or tryptophan. A D gene is named only where the DNA matches it firmly. Size tells how often a clone was seen (once, few, many) or the class of an expanded clone, and some rows leave it out.

D: TRBD1; size: -; V: TRBV20-1; length: 18; J: TRBJ1-1; CDR3: CSAREKRTGSLVNTEAFF; DNA: TGCAGTGCTAGAGAGAAACGGACAGGATCTTTAGTGAACACTGAAGCTTTCTTT
D: -; size: -; V: TRBV18; length: 14; J: TRBJ2-1; CDR3: CASSPLGAQGEQFF; DNA: TGTGCCAGCTCACCACTGGGGGCCCAAGGCGAGCAGTTCTTC
D: -; size: many; V: TRBV7-7; length: 16; J: TRBJ2-7; CDR3: CASSPAGPGISNEQYF; DNA: TGTGCCAGCAGCCCAGCCGGGCCAGGGATTAGCAACGAGCAGTACTTC
D: -; size: few; V: TRBV2; length: 14; J: TRBJ2-1; CDR3: CASSPGAPYNEQFF; DNA: TGTGCCAGCAGTCCGGGAGCCCCCTACAATGAGCAGTTCTTC
D: TRBD1; size: medium-sized; V: TRBV2; length: 13; J: TRBJ1-1; CDR3: CASEGQGNTEAFF; DNA: TGTGCCAGCGAAGGACAGGGGAACACTGAAGCTTTCTTT
D: -; size: -; V: TRBV7-2; length: 14; J: TRBJ1-3; CDR3: CASSGGIPGNTIYF; DNA: TGTGCCAGCAGCGGTGGGATCCCTGGAAACACCATATATTTT
D: -; size: few; V: TRBV29-1; length: 13; J: TRBJ2-2; CDR3: CSVARPGTGELFF; DNA: TGCAGCGTTGCCAGGCCGGGGACCGGGGAGCTGTTTTTT
D: -; size: few; V: TRBV5-5; length: 14; J: TRBJ2-5; CDR3: CASSWDQSQETQYF; DNA: TGTGCCAGCAGCTGGGACCAAAGCCAAGAGACCCAGTACTTC
D: TRBD2; size: many; V: TRBV5-1; length: 16; J: TRBJ2-1; CDR3: CASSKGGTPGYNEQFF; DNA: TGCGCCAGCAGCAAGGGAGGGACCCCGGGGTACAATGAGCAGTTCTTC
D: TRBD1; size: -; V: TRBV18; length: 16; J: TRBJ2-3; CDR3: CASSPLPGQGADTQYF; DNA: TGTGCCAGCTCACCACTGCCGGGACAGGGCGCAGATACGCAGTATTTT
D: -; size: many; V: TRBV12-3/TRBV12-4; length: 13; J: TRBJ1-6; CDR3: CATPWSDNSPLHF; DNA: TGTGCCACCCCTTGGTCAGATAATTCACCCCTCCACTTT
D: -; size: -; V: TRBV7-8; length: 14; J: TRBJ2-1; CDR3: CASSLATTYNEQFF; DNA: TGTGCCAGCAGCTTAGCGACCACCTACAATGAGCAGTTCTTC
D: -; size: -; V: TRBV7-9; length: 13; J: TRBJ2-1; CDR3: CASSFSDRGEQFF; DNA: TGTGCCAGCAGCTTTTCCGACCGTGGGGAGCAGTTCTTC
D: -; size: many; V: TRBV7-2; length: 14; J: TRBJ2-7; CDR3: CASSPRRANYEQYF; DNA: TGTGCCAGCAGCCCCCGGAGGGCGAACTACGAGCAGTACTTC
D: TRBD1; size: few; V: TRBV29-1; length: 15; J: TRBJ1-2; CDR3: CSVGPMGQGGRGYTF; DNA: TGCAGCGTAGGGCCCATGGGACAGGGGGGTAGGGGCTACACCTTC
D: TRBD1; size: -; V: TRBV30; length: 15; J: TRBJ2-3; CDR3: CAWSVRERGPLTQYF; DNA: TGTGCCTGGAGTGTACGTGAAAGGGGGCCTTTGACGCAGTATTTT
D: TRBD2; size: many; V: TRBV10-3; length: 16; J: TRBJ2-3; CDR3: CAISEGLAGITDTQYF; DNA: TGTGCCATCAGTGAAGGACTAGCGGGAATCACAGATACGCAGTATTTT
D: TRBD2; size: many; V: TRBV20-1; length: 18; J: TRBJ2-3; CDR3: CSARGASGRAVITDTQYF; DNA: TGCAGTGCCCGCGGGGCTAGCGGGAGGGCCGTGATAACAGATACGCAGTATTTT
D: TRBD2; size: medium-sized; V: TRBV28; length: 15; J: TRBJ2-3; CDR3: CASSSKVAGVDTQYF; DNA: TGTGCCAGCAGTTCCAAGGTCGCGGGGGTAGATACGCAGTATTTT
D: TRBD1; size: many; V: TRBV2; length: 17; J: TRBJ2-3; CDR3: CASSPGGTGGLADTQYF; DNA: TGTGCCAGCAGCCCCGGGGGGACAGGGGGCTTGGCAGATACGCAGTATTTT
D: -; size: few; V: TRBV18; length: 12; J: TRBJ2-7; CDR3: CASSVQAYEQYF; DNA: TGTGCCAGCTCAGTACAGGCCTACGAGCAGTACTTC
D: TRBD2; size: many; V: TRBV10-3; length: 18; J: TRBJ2-3; CDR3: CAIRRLAGLDGSTDTQYF; DNA: TGTGCCATCAGGCGACTAGCGGGGCTAGATGGGAGCACAGATACGCAGTATTTT
D: TRBD2; size: many; V: TRBV5-1; length: 17; J: TRBJ2-1; CDR3: CASSPYPGRAGGNEQFF; DNA: TGCGCCAGCAGCCCCTATCCGGGACGAGCGGGAGGAAATGAGCAGTTCTTC
D: TRBD2; size: few; V: TRBV7-9; length: 14; J: TRBJ2-3; CDR3: CASRAGVNTDTQYF; DNA: TGTGCCAGCAGGGCGGGAGTGAACACAGATACGCAGTATTTT
D: -; size: many; V: TRBV29-1; length: 14; J: TRBJ1-1; CDR3: CSVTQRTVNTEAFF; DNA: TGCAGCGTTACCCAACGGACAGTGAACACTGAAGCTTTCTTT
D: -; size: many; V: TRBV27; length: 14; J: TRBJ2-7; CDR3: CASSPNRDSYEQYF; DNA: TGTGCCAGCAGTCCAAACAGGGACTCCTACGAGCAGTACTTC
D: -; size: few; V: TRBV5-1; length: 15; J: TRBJ2-7; CDR3: CASSLDRTATYEQYF; DNA: TGCGCCAGCAGCTTGGATCGGACGGCAACTTACGAGCAGTACTTC
D: -; size: few; V: TRBV4-1; length: 14; J: TRBJ1-1; CDR3: CASSQEQVNTEAFF; DNA: TGCGCCAGCAGCCAAGAACAGGTGAACACTGAAGCTTTCTTT
D: TRBD2; size: few; V: TRBV9; length: 16; J: TRBJ2-3; CDR3: CASSVMGLAGEDTQYF; DNA: TGTGCCAGCAGCGTTATGGGACTAGCGGGAGAAGATACGCAGTATTTT